This T cell receptor beta chain was found in a study of T cells in Graves' hyperthyroidism and ophthalmopathy. Authors of the study amplified TCR beta CDR3 regions from RNA transcripts. The study used the HTBI primer set for a first-round RT-PCR of the TCR CDR3. Via MiXCR, TCRdb re-called the multiplex PCR reads, giving one row per CDR3 protein. The sample has about 640,000 distinct CDR3 sequences; over 40% are singletons. The CDR3 is 12 amino acids. V lost 6 bases and J lost 8, with 13 bases in between. Germline loops: CDR1 SQVTM, CDR2 ANQGSEA. The sample taken for sequencing was peripheral blood or thyroid tissue (not recorded which). V is TRBV29-1 and J is TRBJ1-4; D not resolved. This clonotype was obtained from an adult man with Graves' disease, either hyperthyroidism or ophthalmopathy (not recorded which). For the CDR3, the DNA is TGCAGCGTGGATGGCGTTCTAGAAAAACTGTTTTTT. Its translation: CSVDGVLEKLFF.